A selection of T cell receptor beta chains follows, all from one sample in a study of cytomegalovirus exposure and HLA in healthy donors. Clones were sequenced by immunoSEQ multiplex PCR, and TCRdb holds only the in-frame ones, with some missing. Of around 93,000 clones detected, around 84% appear once; the ten largest clones hold 3% to 4%. The sample comprised PBMCs. These receptors were taken from a woman between 40 and 55 years old in good health and CMV-seronegative. The CDR3 runs from the conserved cysteine through the conserved F or W. Each record gives: clone size, J gene, D gene, CDR3 length, V gene, CDR3 protein, CDR3 DNA. The D gene is left open where the match is weak. Only some rows state a clone size, as once, few, many or a class for expanded clones.

abundance: .; j_gene: TRBJ1-2; d_gene: .; len: 14; v_gene: TRBV2; CDR3aa: CASSSLTGGNGYTF; CDR3nt: TGTGCCAGCAGTTCCTTGACAGGAGGTAATGGCTACACCTTC
abundance: .; j_gene: TRBJ2-4; d_gene: .; len: 13; v_gene: TRBV29-1; CDR3aa: CSVGVRGRGIQYF; CDR3nt: TGCAGCGTTGGGGTTCGCGGGCGAGGCATTCAGTACTTC
abundance: .; j_gene: TRBJ1-5; d_gene: .; len: 14; v_gene: TRBV28; CDR3aa: CASIKWADNQPQHF; CDR3nt: TGTGCCAGCATTAAGTGGGCAGACAATCAGCCCCAGCATTTT
abundance: .; j_gene: TRBJ1-2; d_gene: TRBD1; len: 13; v_gene: TRBV11-2; CDR3aa: CASSLGTGTGYTF; CDR3nt: TGTGCCAGCAGCTTAGGGACAGGGACTGGCTACACCTTC
abundance: few; j_gene: TRBJ2-7; d_gene: .; len: 13; v_gene: TRBV19; CDR3aa: CASSIRGASEQYF; CDR3nt: TGTGCCAGTAGTATCAGAGGCGCGAGCGAGCAGTACTTC
abundance: .; j_gene: TRBJ2-7; d_gene: TRBD2; len: 18; v_gene: TRBV19; CDR3aa: CASSSGLAGPTSTYEQYF; CDR3nt: TGTGCCAGTAGTAGCGGACTAGCGGGACCCACTTCAACCTACGAGCAGTACTTC
abundance: .; j_gene: TRBJ1-1; d_gene: .; len: 14; v_gene: TRBV29-1; CDR3aa: CSVDTGKIIAEAFF; CDR3nt: TGCAGCGTTGATACAGGGAAGATTATCGCTGAAGCTTTCTTT
abundance: few; j_gene: TRBJ2-7; d_gene: TRBD1; len: 14; v_gene: TRBV10-2; CDR3aa: CASSEFTGVYEQYF; CDR3nt: TGCGCCAGCAGTGAGTTTACAGGGGTTTACGAGCAGTACTTC
abundance: .; j_gene: TRBJ2-2; d_gene: TRBD2; len: 15; v_gene: TRBV28; CDR3aa: CASSLAGGRTGELFF; CDR3nt: TGTGCCAGCAGTTTAGCGGGAGGGCGGACCGGGGAGCTGTTTTTT
abundance: .; j_gene: TRBJ2-5; d_gene: .; len: 14; v_gene: TRBV7-2; CDR3aa: CASSLGGSRETQYF; CDR3nt: TGTGCCAGCAGCTTAGGCGGCAGCCGGGAGACCCAGTACTTC
abundance: .; j_gene: TRBJ2-2; d_gene: .; len: 15; v_gene: TRBV25-1; CDR3aa: CASSEPRDYSGELFF; CDR3nt: TGTGCCAGCAGTGAACCCCGCGACTACAGTGGGGAGCTGTTTTTT
abundance: few; j_gene: TRBJ2-7; d_gene: TRBD1; len: 15; v_gene: TRBV28; CDR3aa: CASSSPGTVTYEQYF; CDR3nt: TGTGCCAGCAGTTCTCCCGGGACAGTAACCTACGAGCAGTACTTC
abundance: .; j_gene: TRBJ2-1; d_gene: TRBD1; len: 15; v_gene: TRBV30; CDR3aa: CARGTGSQSYNEQFF; CDR3nt: TGTGCCCGCGGGACAGGGAGCCAGTCCTACAATGAGCAGTTCTTC
abundance: .; j_gene: TRBJ1-2; d_gene: TRBD1; len: 14; v_gene: TRBV11-2; CDR3aa: CASSLVPGGYGYTF; CDR3nt: TGTGCCAGCAGCTTAGTCCCAGGGGGCTATGGCTACACCTTC
abundance: .; j_gene: TRBJ1-2; d_gene: .; len: 14; v_gene: TRBV28; CDR3aa: CASSRRGGVGGYTF; CDR3nt: TGTGCCAGCAGTCGCCGAGGGGGGGTAGGCGGCTACACCTTC
abundance: medium-sized; j_gene: TRBJ1-2; d_gene: TRBD1; len: 14; v_gene: TRBV27; CDR3aa: CASSVQGANYGYTF; CDR3nt: TGTGCCAGCAGTGTACAGGGGGCTAACTATGGCTACACCTTC
abundance: once; j_gene: TRBJ2-5; d_gene: TRBD2; len: 17; v_gene: TRBV5-1; CDR3aa: CASSESSGRSHQETQYF; CDR3nt: TGCGCCAGCAGCGAGAGTAGCGGGAGGTCCCACCAAGAGACCCAGTACTTC
abundance: .; j_gene: TRBJ2-2; d_gene: TRBD2; len: 16; v_gene: TRBV5-1; CDR3aa: CASQTSGRAVSGELFF; CDR3nt: TGCGCCAGTCAGACTAGCGGGAGGGCCGTATCCGGGGAGCTGTTTTTT
abundance: .; j_gene: TRBJ1-5; d_gene: .; len: 14; v_gene: TRBV6-5; CDR3aa: CASSEGGTNQPQHF; CDR3nt: TGTGCCAGCAGTGAAGGGGGTACCAATCAGCCCCAGCATTTT
abundance: few; j_gene: TRBJ2-1; d_gene: TRBD2; len: 14; v_gene: TRBV29-1; CDR3aa: CSVDTSGTYNEQFF; CDR3nt: TGCAGCGTTGACACTAGCGGGACCTACAATGAGCAGTTCTTC
abundance: .; j_gene: TRBJ2-5; d_gene: TRBD2; len: 15; v_gene: TRBV6-5; CDR3aa: CASRRTSRTMGGQYF; CDR3nt: TGTGCCAGCAGACGGACTAGTCGGACGATGGGGGGGCAGTACTTC
abundance: .; j_gene: TRBJ1-5; d_gene: .; len: 16; v_gene: TRBV5-1; CDR3aa: CASSYTGLESNQPQHF; CDR3nt: TGCGCCAGCAGCTACACAGGGCTCGAGAGCAATCAGCCCCAGCATTTT
abundance: .; j_gene: TRBJ2-3; d_gene: .; len: 12; v_gene: TRBV30; CDR3aa: CAWSVLSDTQYF; CDR3nt: TGTGCCTGGAGTGTACTAAGCGATACGCAGTATTTT
abundance: .; j_gene: TRBJ2-5; d_gene: TRBD1; len: 14; v_gene: TRBV29-1; CDR3aa: CSVGARGLGETQYF; CDR3nt: TGCAGCGTTGGGGCCAGGGGGCTCGGGGAGACCCAGTACTTC
abundance: .; j_gene: TRBJ2-5; d_gene: TRBD1; len: 15; v_gene: TRBV15; CDR3aa: CATSREGQGFETQYF; CDR3nt: TGTGCCACCAGCAGAGAGGGACAGGGGTTTGAGACCCAGTACTTC
abundance: .; j_gene: TRBJ2-5; d_gene: TRBD1; len: 18; v_gene: TRBV7-9; CDR3aa: CASSVSLGTGAHQETQYF; CDR3nt: TGTGCCAGCAGCGTCTCTCTCGGGACAGGGGCCCATCAAGAGACCCAGTACTTC
abundance: once; j_gene: TRBJ1-2; d_gene: .; len: 13; v_gene: TRBV6-6; CDR3aa: CASSYGQIYGYTF; CDR3nt: TGTGCCAGCAGTTACGGACAGATCTATGGCTACACCTTC
abundance: .; j_gene: TRBJ1-1; d_gene: .; len: 10; v_gene: TRBV28; CDR3aa: CASSLGQAFF; CDR3nt: TGTGCCAGCAGTTTGGGGCAAGCTTTCTTT
abundance: few; j_gene: TRBJ1-5; d_gene: TRBD1; len: 15; v_gene: TRBV28; CDR3aa: CASSRTGDYLQPQHF; CDR3nt: TGTGCCAGCAGTCGGACAGGGGATTATCTACAGCCCCAGCATTTT
abundance: .; j_gene: TRBJ1-2; d_gene: TRBD1; len: 13; v_gene: TRBV6-4; CDR3aa: CASRPQGDRGYTF; CDR3nt: TGTGCCAGCAGACCCCAGGGGGATCGTGGCTACACCTTC
abundance: .; j_gene: TRBJ2-2; d_gene: .; len: 13; v_gene: TRBV11-2; CDR3aa: CASSLGVTGELFF; CDR3nt: TGTGCCAGCAGCTTAGGAGTTACCGGGGAGCTGTTTTTT
abundance: .; j_gene: TRBJ1-2; d_gene: .; len: 13; v_gene: TRBV6-5; CDR3aa: CASSVTVTYGYTF; CDR3nt: TGTGCCAGCAGTGTGACAGTGACCTATGGCTACACCTTC
abundance: .; j_gene: TRBJ2-4; d_gene: .; len: 15; v_gene: TRBV6-1; CDR3aa: CASSEAPKTKNIQYF; CDR3nt: TGTGCCAGCAGTGAAGCTCCAAAAACCAAAAACATTCAGTACTTC
abundance: few; j_gene: TRBJ2-3; d_gene: .; len: 15; v_gene: TRBV5-1; CDR3aa: CASSFRGVSTDTQYF; CDR3nt: TGCGCCAGCAGCTTTCGGGGTGTCAGCACAGATACGCAGTATTTT
abundance: .; j_gene: TRBJ2-7; d_gene: .; len: 14; v_gene: TRBV5-6; CDR3aa: CASSGGTADYEQYF; CDR3nt: TGTGCCAGCAGCGGCGGGACAGCTGATTACGAGCAGTACTTC
abundance: once; j_gene: TRBJ1-6; d_gene: TRBD1; len: 17; v_gene: TRBV2; CDR3aa: CASSGNRGGSYNSPLHF; CDR3nt: TGTGCCAGCAGTGGCAACAGGGGAGGTTCCTATAATTCACCCCTCCACTTT
abundance: .; j_gene: TRBJ1-2; d_gene: TRBD1; len: 13; v_gene: TRBV6-6; CDR3aa: CASSPGQIYGYTF; CDR3nt: TGTGCCAGCAGCCCGGGACAGATCTATGGCTACACCTTC
abundance: few; j_gene: TRBJ2-5; d_gene: .; len: 13; v_gene: TRBV28; CDR3aa: CASLPSRGETQYF; CDR3nt: TGTGCCAGCCTCCCTTCCCGGGGGGAGACCCAGTACTTC
abundance: .; j_gene: TRBJ2-5; d_gene: TRBD2; len: 11; v_gene: TRBV29-1; CDR3aa: CSPLERGIQYF; CDR3nt: TGCAGCCCCCTGGAGCGGGGAATCCAGTACTTC
abundance: few; j_gene: TRBJ2-1; d_gene: .; len: 15; v_gene: TRBV9; CDR3aa: CASSVGSSWFNEQFF; CDR3nt: TGTGCCAGCAGCGTAGGCTCTAGTTGGTTCAATGAGCAGTTCTTC
abundance: once; j_gene: TRBJ2-2; d_gene: .; len: 16; v_gene: TRBV9; CDR3aa: CASSLRSLANTGELFF; CDR3nt: TGTGCCAGCAGCCTCCGGAGCCTCGCGAACACCGGGGAGCTGTTTTTT
abundance: .; j_gene: TRBJ1-2; d_gene: .; len: 15; v_gene: TRBV30; CDR3aa: CAWSALPGLLYGYTF; CDR3nt: TGTGCCTGGAGTGCTCTGCCAGGGCTTCTCTATGGCTACACCTTC